The rows below give T cell receptor beta chains drawn from one sample of a study of blood T cell repertoires in COVID-19. Produced via immunoSEQ multiplex PCR; TCRdb's table is partial and in-frame only. This table holds over 80,000 clones, about nine tenths found once. Sequenced material: peripheral blood. These receptor sequences come from a man aged 50 or older with acute or convalescent COVID-19. The CDR3 runs from the conserved cysteine through the conserved F or W. A D gene is named only where the DNA matches it firmly. For some rows the clone size is stated as once, few or many, or as a class when expanded; others skip it.

J	V	size	D	CDR3	DNA
TRBJ2-3	TRBV30	NA	NA	CAWSPGHRGQKAPTDTQYF	TGTGCCTGGAGCCCGGGACATCGGGGCCAGAAAGCCCCCACAGATACGCAGTATTTT
TRBJ2-1	TRBV7-2	NA	TRBD2	CASSSSTSGGENEQFF	TGTGCCAGCAGCTCCTCGACTAGCGGGGGGGAGAATGAGCAGTTCTTC
TRBJ1-1	TRBV6-5	NA	NA	CAIGGEWDFKAFF	TGTGCCATAGGGGGAGAATGGGATTTTAAAGCTTTCTTT
TRBJ2-7	TRBV6-2/TRBV6-3	NA	TRBD1	CASSRTGAYEQYF	TGTGCCAGCAGTCGGACAGGGGCCTACGAGCAGTACTTC
TRBJ1-1	TRBV11-3	NA	NA	CASSVQGDTEAFF	TGTGCCAGCAGCGTACAGGGTGACACTGAAGCTTTCTTT
TRBJ1-4	TRBV28	NA	NA	CASSVNEKLFF	TGTGCCAGCAGCGTTAATGAAAAACTGTTTTTT
TRBJ2-7	TRBV24-1	NA	NA	CATSCDPTFREQYF	TGTGCCACCAGCTGCGATCCAACATTCAGGGAGCAGTACTTC
TRBJ1-5	TRBV19	NA	NA	CASRDGQSYNQPQHF	TGTGCCAGTAGAGATGGACAGAGCTACAATCAGCCCCAGCATTTT
TRBJ2-2	TRBV4-1	NA	TRBD2	CASSQDHASGVANTGELFF	TGCGCCAGCAGCCAAGATCACGCTAGCGGGGTAGCGAACACCGGGGAGCTGTTTTTT
TRBJ2-1	TRBV27	few	TRBD2	CASSLRLAGGSYNEQFF	TGTGCCAGCAGTCTCAGGTTGGCGGGGGGCTCCTACAATGAGCAGTTCTTC
TRBJ1-4	TRBV21-1	NA	NA	CASSKAPTGGEKLFF	TGTGCCAGCAGCAAAGCCCCAACAGGGGGTGAAAAACTGTTTTTT
TRBJ1-1	TRBV2	NA	TRBD1	CASSRDRVGGQAFF	TGTGCCAGCAGTAGGGACAGGGTCGGCGGGCAAGCTTTCTTT
TRBJ1-5	TRBV19	NA	NA	CASSTDGGGGQPQHF	TGTGCCAGTAGTACGGACGGGGGGGGAGGCCAGCCCCAGCATTTT
TRBJ1-1	TRBV3-1/TRBV3-2	NA	NA	CASSGQNTEAFF	TGTGCCAGCAGCGGACAGAACACTGAAGCTTTCTTT
TRBJ2-3	TRBV4-2	once	TRBD2	CASSQDSTGGASDTQYF	TGTGCCAGCAGCCAAGATTCTACCGGGGGGGCGTCAGATACGCAGTATTTT
TRBJ2-5	TRBV7-6	NA	TRBD2	CASSSGLAGGPQETQYF	TGTGCCAGCAGCTCCGGACTAGCGGGGGGGCCACAAGAGACCCAGTACTTC
TRBJ2-3	TRBV5-4	NA	NA	CASSLAGLSADTQYF	TGTGCCAGCAGCTTGGCGGGTCTGTCCGCAGATACGCAGTATTTT
TRBJ1-1	TRBV5-6	NA	NA	CASSPIGGKVNTEAFF	TGTGCCAGCAGCCCGATCGGGGGAAAGGTGAACACTGAAGCTTTCTTT
TRBJ1-2	TRBV7-2	NA	TRBD1	CASSEGRDRGNGYTF	TGTGCCAGCAGCGAGGGCCGGGACAGGGGGAATGGCTACACCTTC
TRBJ1-2	TRBV6-5	NA	NA	CASFTHGLYYGYTF	TGTGCCAGCTTTACCCATGGGCTATACTATGGCTACACCTTC
TRBJ1-1	TRBV11-3	NA	NA	CASSASMNTEAFF	TGTGCCAGCAGCGCATCTATGAACACTGAAGCTTTCTTT
TRBJ1-1	TRBV25-1	NA	NA	CATLGGRRNTEAFF	TGTGCCACCCTGGGAGGCAGGAGAAACACTGAAGCTTTCTTT
TRBJ2-5	TRBV18	NA	NA	CASSPNSQETQYF	TGTGCCAGCTCACCCAACAGCCAAGAGACCCAGTACTTC
TRBJ2-5	TRBV7-3	NA	TRBD2	CASSFLAGGPETQYF	TGTGCCAGCAGCTTTCTAGCGGGGGGGCCAGAGACCCAGTACTTC
TRBJ1-2	TRBV20-1	NA	NA	CSASTPEEVNGYTF	TGCAGTGCTAGTACTCCCGAGGAGGTCAATGGCTACACCTTC
TRBJ1-5	TRBV3-1/TRBV3-2	few	NA	CASSQGPGNQPQHF	TGTGCCAGCAGCCAAGGTCCCGGGAATCAGCCCCAGCATTTT
TRBJ2-3	TRBV5-1	NA	TRBD1	CASSPMRGPSTDTQYF	TGCGCCAGCAGCCCCATGAGGGGGCCCAGCACAGATACGCAGTATTTT
TRBJ1-1	TRBV12-3/TRBV12-4	NA	TRBD1	CASSWTGGTEAFF	TGTGCCAGCAGCTGGACAGGGGGCACTGAAGCTTTCTTT
TRBJ1-3	TRBV2	NA	NA	CASSDNRVFGNTIYF	TGTGCCAGCAGTGACAACAGGGTCTTTGGAAACACCATATATTTT
TRBJ2-1	TRBV6-1	NA	NA	CASSERDKIYNEQFF	TGTGCCAGCAGTGAGAGGGACAAGATTTACAATGAGCAGTTCTTC
TRBJ1-2	TRBV29-1	NA	NA	CSVELQGYGYTF	TGCAGCGTCGAACTACAGGGTTATGGCTACACCTTC